This T cell receptor (beta chain) was identified during a study of blood T cell repertoires in COVID-19. Study as a whole: Sources were T cells, B-cell-depleted T cells, or PBMCs; the material itself was cDNA or gDNA.

Clones were sequenced by immunoSEQ multiplex PCR, and TCRdb holds only the in-frame ones, with some missing. Of under 300,000 clones in the sample, approximately 80% are singletons; the top ten hold around 16%. V lost 3 bases, J lost 8 bases, and 8 bases lay in between. CDR3 size: 12 residues. Germline V CDR1 and CDR2: KGHSH, LQKENI. Recovered participants had two consecutive negative NP/OP PCR tests, healthcare professional clearance, or symptom resolution. The TCR originated in a man aged 35 to 55 who had recovered from COVID-19. The source material was PBMCs or T cells enriched from blood (not recorded which). The J gene is TRBJ1-3, the V gene TRBV18; D call uncertain. The CDR3 reads CASSPSADTIYF. The CDR3 region has the DNA TGTGCCAGCTCACCGTCCGCGGACACCATATATTTT. Variable domain in full (rest from reference TRBV18 and TRBJ1-3): NAGVMQNPRHLVRRRGQEARLRCSPMKGHSHVYWYRQLPEEGLKFMVYLQKENIIDESGMPKERFSAEFPKEGPSILRIQQVVRGDSAAYFCASSPSADTIYFGEGSWLTVV.